This TCR beta chain was recorded in a study of T-cell memory formation after mild COVID-19. UMIs and sample barcodes were carried by the TCR alpha and TCR beta cDNA libraries that 5'RACE produced using constant-segment primers. One entry per CDR3 protein results from TCRdb running MiXCR on the 5' RACE reads. The data contain about 30,000 distinct CDR3 sequences, around 12% of them singletons. In this sample, this clonotype turned up many times. Its antigen is as yet unknown. The V segment lost 0 bases and the J segment 0 bases; nucleotides outside the gene matches: 7. CDR3 length: 18 amino acids. Germline V gives CDR1 LGHDT, CDR2 YNNKEL (reference sequence). Study-wide findings and caveats: Clones shrinking between day 15 and 85 showed a balanced CD4/CD8 split, and those that grew later tilted toward CD4+. The study detected some responding clones in pre-infection memory, suggesting cross-reactive memory joined. The study found contracting CD4+ clones mainly in CM and EM and contracting CD8+ clones in EMRA.

The TCR originated in an adult woman who had mild COVID-19 (a few samples of this study predate the infection). Cell type and time point are not known. The genes are TRBV3-1 and TRBJ2-2; 7 positions agree with TRBD2. Sequencing was done on a sample of PBMCs or a T cell subset sorted from them (not recorded which). The CDR3 loop reads CASSQELAAGANTGELFF. The CDR3 DNA sequence: TGTGCCAGCAGCCAAGAATTGGCGGCGGGGGCGAACACCGGGGAGCTGTTTTTT. The complete variable domain, with remaining parts taken from reference TRBV3-1 and TRBJ2-2, reads DTAVSQTPKYLVTQMGNDKSIKCEQNLGHDTMYWYKQDSKKFLKIMFSYNNKELIINETVPNRFSPKSPDKAHLNLHINSLELGDSAVYFCASSQELAAGANTGELFFGEGSRLTVL.